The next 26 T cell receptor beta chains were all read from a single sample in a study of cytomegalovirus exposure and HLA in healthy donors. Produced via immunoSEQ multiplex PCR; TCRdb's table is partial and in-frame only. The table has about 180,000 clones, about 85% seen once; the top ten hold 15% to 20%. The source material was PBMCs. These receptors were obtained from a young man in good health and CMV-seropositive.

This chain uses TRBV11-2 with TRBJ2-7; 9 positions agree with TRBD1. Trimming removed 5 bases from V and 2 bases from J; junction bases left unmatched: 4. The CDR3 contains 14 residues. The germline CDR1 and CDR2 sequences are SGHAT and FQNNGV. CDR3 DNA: TGTGCCAGCAGCCGGGACAGGGACACCTACGAGCAGTACTTC. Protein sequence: CASSRDRDTYEQYF.

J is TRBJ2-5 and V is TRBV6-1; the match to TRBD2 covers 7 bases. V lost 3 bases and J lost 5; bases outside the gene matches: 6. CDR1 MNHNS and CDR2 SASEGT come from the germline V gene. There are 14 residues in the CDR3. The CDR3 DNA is TGTGCCAGCAGTGATTGGGGGGGAGGGGAGACCCAGTACTTC. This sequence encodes CASSDWGGGETQYF.

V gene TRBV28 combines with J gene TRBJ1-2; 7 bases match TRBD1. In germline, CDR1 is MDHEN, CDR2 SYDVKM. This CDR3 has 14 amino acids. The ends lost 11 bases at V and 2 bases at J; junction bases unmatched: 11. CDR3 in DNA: TGTGCCTCGTCGAGGACAGGCGGAAACTATGGCTACACCTTC. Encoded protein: CASSRTGGNYGYTF.

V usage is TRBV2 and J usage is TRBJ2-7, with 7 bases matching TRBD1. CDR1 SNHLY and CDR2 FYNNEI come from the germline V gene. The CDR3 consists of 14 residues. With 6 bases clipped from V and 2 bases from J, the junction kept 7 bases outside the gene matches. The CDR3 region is CASREDRSAYEQYF. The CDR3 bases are TGTGCCAGCAGGGAGGACAGGTCGGCCTACGAGCAGTACTTC.

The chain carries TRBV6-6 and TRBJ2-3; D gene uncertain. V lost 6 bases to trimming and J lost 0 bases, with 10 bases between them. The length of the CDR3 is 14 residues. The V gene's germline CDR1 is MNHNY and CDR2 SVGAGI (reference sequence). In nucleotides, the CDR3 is TGTGCCAGCAGCCCACCAACTAGCACAGATACGCAGTATTTT. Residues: CASSPPTSTDTQYF.

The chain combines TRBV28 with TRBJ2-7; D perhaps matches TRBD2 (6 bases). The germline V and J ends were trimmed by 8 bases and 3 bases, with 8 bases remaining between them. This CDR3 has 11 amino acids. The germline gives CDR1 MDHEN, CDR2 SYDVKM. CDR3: CASRRDYEQYF. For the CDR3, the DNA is TGTGCCAGCCGGAGGGACTACGAGCAGTACTTC.

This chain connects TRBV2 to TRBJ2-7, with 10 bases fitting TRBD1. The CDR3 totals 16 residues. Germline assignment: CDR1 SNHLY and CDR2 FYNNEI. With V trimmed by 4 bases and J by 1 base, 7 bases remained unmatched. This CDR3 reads CASSVPGTGDSYEQYF. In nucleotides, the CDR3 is TGTGCCAGCAGTGTACCCGGGACAGGGGATTCCTACGAGCAGTACTTC.

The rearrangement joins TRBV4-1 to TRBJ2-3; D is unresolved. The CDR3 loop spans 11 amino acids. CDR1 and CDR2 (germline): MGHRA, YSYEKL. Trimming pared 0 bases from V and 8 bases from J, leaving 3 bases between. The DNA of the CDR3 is TGCGCCAGCAGCCAAGATCGTACGCAGTATTTT. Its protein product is CASSQDRTQYF.

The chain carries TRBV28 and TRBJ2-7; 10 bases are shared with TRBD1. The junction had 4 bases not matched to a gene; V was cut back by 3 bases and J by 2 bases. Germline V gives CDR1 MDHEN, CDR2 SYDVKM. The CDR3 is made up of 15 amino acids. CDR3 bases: TGTGCCAGCAGTTTTCGGGGACAGGGGACCTACGAGCAGTACTTC. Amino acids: CASSFRGQGTYEQYF.

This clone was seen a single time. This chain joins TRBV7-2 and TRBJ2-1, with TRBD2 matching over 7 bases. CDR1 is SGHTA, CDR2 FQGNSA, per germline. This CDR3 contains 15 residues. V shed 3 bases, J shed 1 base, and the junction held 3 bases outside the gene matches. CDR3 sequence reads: CASSFGGISYNEQFF. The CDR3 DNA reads TGTGCCAGCAGCTTCGGGGGGATATCCTACAATGAGCAGTTCTTC.

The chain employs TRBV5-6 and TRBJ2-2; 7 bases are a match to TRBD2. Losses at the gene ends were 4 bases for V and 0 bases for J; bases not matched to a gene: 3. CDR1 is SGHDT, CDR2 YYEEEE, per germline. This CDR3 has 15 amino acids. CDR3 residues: CASSASGTNTGELFF. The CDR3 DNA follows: TGTGCCAGCAGCGCCAGCGGGACGAACACCGGGGAGCTGTTTTTT.

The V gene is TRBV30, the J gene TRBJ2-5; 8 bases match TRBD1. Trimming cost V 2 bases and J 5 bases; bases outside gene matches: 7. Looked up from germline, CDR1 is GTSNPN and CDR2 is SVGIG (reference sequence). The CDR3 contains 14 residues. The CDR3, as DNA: TGTGCCTGGAGTACCACAGGGGGGAGTGAGACCCAGTACTTC. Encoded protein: CAWSTTGGSETQYF.

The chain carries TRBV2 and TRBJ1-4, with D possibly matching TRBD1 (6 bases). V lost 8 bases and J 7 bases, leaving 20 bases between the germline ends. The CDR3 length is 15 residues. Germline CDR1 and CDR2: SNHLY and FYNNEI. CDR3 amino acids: CASGGTGYYIEKLFF. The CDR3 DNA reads TGTGCCAGCGGGGGAACAGGGTACTATATTGAAAAACTGTTTTTT.

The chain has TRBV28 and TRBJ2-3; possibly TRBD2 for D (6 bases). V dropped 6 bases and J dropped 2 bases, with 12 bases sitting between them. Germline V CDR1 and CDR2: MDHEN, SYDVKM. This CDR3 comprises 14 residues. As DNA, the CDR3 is TGTGCCAGCAGCCGGAGGGGAGCCACAGATACGCAGTATTTT. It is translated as CASSRRGATDTQYF.

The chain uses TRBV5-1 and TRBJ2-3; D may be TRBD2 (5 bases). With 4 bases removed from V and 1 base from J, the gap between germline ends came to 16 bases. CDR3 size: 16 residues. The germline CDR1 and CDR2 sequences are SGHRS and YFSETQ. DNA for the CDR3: TGCGCCAGCAGCCTGCCGGGGTCCGGGGGCACAGATACGCAGTATTTT. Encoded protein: CASSLPGSGGTDTQYF.

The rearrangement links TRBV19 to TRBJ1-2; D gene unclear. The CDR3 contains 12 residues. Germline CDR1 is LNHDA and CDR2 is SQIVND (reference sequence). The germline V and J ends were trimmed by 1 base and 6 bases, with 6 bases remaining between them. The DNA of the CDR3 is TGTGCCAGTAGTATAGCTGCGGATGGCTACACCTTC. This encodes CASSIAADGYTF.

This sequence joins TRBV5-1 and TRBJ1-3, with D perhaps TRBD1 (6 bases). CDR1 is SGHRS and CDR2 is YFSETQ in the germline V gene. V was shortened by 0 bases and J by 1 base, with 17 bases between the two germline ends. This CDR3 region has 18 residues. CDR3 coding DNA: TGCGCCAGCAGCTTGGGACCCGGGGGGCCAGGGTCTGGAAACACCATATATTTT. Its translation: CASSLGPGGPGSGNTIYF. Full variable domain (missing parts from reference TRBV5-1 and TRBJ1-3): KAGVTQTPRYLIKTRGQQVTLSCSPISGHRSVSWYQQTPGQGLQFLFEYFSETQRNKGNFPGRFSGRQFSNSRSEMNVSTLELGDSALYLCASSLGPGGPGSGNTIYFGEGSWLTVV.

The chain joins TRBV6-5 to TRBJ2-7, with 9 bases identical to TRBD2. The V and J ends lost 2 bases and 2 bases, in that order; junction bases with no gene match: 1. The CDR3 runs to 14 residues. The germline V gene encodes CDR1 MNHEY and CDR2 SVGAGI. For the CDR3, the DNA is TGTGCCAGCAGTTACGGCGGGAGGGCCTACGAGCAGTACTTC. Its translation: CASSYGGRAYEQYF.

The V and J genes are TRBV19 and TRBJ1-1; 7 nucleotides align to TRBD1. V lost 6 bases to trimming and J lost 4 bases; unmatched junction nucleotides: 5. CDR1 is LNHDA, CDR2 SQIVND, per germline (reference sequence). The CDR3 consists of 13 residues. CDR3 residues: CASSPTGVTEAFF. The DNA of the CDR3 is TGTGCCAGTAGCCCTACAGGGGTCACTGAAGCTTTCTTT.

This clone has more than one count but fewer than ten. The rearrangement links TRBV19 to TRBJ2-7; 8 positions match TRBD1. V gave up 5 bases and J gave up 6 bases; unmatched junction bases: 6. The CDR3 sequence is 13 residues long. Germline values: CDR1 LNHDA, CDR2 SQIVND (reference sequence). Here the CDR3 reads CASSRQGASEQYF. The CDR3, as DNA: TGTGCCAGTAGTCGTCAGGGGGCAAGCGAGCAGTACTTC.

The CDR3 region has the DNA TGTGCCAGCGAGGGGGAGACCACAGATACGCAGTATTTT. Translation: CASEGETTDTQYF. This chain links TRBV6-1 with TRBJ2-3; D is possibly TRBD1 (6 bases). Trimming shortened V by 8 bases and J by 2 bases, and 11 bases separated the two germline ends. The germline V gene has CDR1 MNHNS and CDR2 SASEGT. The CDR3 length is 13 residues.

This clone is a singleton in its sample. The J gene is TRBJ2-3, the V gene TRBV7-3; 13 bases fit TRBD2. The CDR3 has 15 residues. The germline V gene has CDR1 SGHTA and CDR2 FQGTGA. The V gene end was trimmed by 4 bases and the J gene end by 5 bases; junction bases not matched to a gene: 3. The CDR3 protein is CASSWGLAGRDTQYF. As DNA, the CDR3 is TGTGCCAGCAGCTGGGGACTAGCGGGGCGAGATACGCAGTATTTT.

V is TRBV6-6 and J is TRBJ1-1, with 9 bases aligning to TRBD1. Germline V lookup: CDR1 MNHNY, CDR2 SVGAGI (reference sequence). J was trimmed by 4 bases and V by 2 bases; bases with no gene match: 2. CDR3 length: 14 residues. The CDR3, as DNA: TGTGCCAGCAGTTACAGGGACAGGGCCACTGAAGCTTTCTTT. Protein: CASSYRDRATEAFF.

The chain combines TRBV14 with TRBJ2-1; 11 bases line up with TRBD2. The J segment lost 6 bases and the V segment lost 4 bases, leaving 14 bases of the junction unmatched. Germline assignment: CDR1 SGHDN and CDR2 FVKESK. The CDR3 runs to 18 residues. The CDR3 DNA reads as TGTGCCAGCAGCCCACAAAAGCCCGGGACTAGCGGCCGCAATGAGCAGTTCTTC. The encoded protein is CASSPQKPGTSGRNEQFF.

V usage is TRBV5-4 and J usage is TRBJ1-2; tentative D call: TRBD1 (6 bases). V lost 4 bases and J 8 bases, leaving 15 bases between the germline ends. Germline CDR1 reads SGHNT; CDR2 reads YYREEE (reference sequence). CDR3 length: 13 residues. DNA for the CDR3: TGTGCCAGCAGCGTATACAGGGATCGCGGCTACACCTTC. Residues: CASSVYRDRGYTF.

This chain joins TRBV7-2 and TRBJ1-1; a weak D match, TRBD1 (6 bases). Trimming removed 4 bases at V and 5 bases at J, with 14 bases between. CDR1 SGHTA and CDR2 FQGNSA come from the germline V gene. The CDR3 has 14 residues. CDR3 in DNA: TGTGCCAGCAGCTCATACAGGGTAGGGACTGAAGCTTTCTTT. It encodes CASSSYRVGTEAFF. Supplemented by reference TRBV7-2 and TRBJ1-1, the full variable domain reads GAGVSQSPSNKVTEKGKDVELRCDPISGHTALYWYRQSLGQGLEFLIYFQGNSAPDKSGLPSDRFSAERTGGSVSTLTIQRTQQEDSAVYLCASSSYRVGTEAFFGQGTRLTVV.